The source of this T cell receptor (beta chain) is a study of identical twins. MiXCR, applied by TCRdb to the 5' RACE reads, yields one record per CDR3 protein. The sample shows 350,000 to 500,000 distinct CDR3 sequences, less than 20% of them seen only once. The TCR sequence derives from a middle-aged man in good health. Sequencing was carried out using naive T cells sorted from blood.

The DNA for the CDR3 is TGCGCCAGCACCTCAATCGACAGGGGAAAAGGCGAGCAGTTCTTC. It yields the protein CASTSIDRGKGEQFF. This chain links TRBV23-1 with TRBJ2-1; 8 bases fit TRBD1. TRBV23-1 falls under the ORF class, with uncertain function. CDR3 length: 15 amino acids. The ends lost 7 bases at V and 10 bases at J; junction bases unmatched: 15.